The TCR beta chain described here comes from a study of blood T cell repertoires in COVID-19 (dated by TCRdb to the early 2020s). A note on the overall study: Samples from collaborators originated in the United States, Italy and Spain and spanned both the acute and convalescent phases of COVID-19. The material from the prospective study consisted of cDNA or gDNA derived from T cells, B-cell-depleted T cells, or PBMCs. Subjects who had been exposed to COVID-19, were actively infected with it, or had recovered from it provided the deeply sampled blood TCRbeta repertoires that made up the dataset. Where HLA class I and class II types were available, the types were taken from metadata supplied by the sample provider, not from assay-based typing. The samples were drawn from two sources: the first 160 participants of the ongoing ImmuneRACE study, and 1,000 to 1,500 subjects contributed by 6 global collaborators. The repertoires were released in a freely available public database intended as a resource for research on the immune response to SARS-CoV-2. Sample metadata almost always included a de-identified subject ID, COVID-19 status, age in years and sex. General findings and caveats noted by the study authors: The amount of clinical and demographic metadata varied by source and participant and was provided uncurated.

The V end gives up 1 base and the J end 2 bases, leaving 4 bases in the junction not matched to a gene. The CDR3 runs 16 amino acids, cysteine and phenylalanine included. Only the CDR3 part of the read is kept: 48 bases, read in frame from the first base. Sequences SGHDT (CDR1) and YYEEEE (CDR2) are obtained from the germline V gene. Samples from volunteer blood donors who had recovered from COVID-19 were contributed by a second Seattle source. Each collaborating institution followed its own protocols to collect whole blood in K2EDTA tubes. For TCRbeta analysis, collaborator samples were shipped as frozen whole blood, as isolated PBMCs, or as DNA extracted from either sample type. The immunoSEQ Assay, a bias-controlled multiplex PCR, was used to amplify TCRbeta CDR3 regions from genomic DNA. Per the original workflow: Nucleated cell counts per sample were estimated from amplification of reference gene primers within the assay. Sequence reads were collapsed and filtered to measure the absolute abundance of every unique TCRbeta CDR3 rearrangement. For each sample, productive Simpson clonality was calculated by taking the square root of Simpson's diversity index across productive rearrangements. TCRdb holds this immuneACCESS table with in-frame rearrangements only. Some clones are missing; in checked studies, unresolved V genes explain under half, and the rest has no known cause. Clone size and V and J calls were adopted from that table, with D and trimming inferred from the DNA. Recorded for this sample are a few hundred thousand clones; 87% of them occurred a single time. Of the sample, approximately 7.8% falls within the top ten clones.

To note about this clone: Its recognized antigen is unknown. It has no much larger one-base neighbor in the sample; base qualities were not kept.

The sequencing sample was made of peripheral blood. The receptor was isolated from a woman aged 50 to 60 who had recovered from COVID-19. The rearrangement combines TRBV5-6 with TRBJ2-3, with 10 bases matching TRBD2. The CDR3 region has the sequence CASSLTSGIVTDTQYF. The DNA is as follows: TGTGCCAGCAGCTTGACTAGCGGGATAGTCACAGATACGCAGTATTTT.